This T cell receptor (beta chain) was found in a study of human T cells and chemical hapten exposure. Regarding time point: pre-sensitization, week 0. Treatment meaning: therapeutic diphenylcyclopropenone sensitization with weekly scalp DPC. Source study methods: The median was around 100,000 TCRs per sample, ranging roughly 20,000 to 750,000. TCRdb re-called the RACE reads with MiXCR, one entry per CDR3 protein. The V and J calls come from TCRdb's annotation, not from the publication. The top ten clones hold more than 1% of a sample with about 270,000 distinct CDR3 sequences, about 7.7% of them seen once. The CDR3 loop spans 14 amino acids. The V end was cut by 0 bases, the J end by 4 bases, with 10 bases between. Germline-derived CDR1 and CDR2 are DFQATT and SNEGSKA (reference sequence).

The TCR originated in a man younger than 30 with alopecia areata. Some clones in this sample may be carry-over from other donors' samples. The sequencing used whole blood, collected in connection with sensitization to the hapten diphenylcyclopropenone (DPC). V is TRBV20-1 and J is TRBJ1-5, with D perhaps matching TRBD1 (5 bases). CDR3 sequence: CSARDLRENQPQHF. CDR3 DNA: TGCAGTGCTAGAGATCTCAGGGAAAATCAGCCCCAGCATTTT.